A single sample gave rise to the 16 T cell receptor beta chains below, sequenced in a study of T-cell memory formation after mild COVID-19. TCRdb re-called the 5' RACE reads with MiXCR, one entry per CDR3 protein. This table has more than 450,000 distinct CDR3 sequences, approximately 18% appearing once. Material for sequencing was PBMCs or a T cell subset sorted from them (not recorded which). The receptors come from an adult woman who had mild COVID-19 (a few samples of this study predate the infection). Cell type and time point are not known.

DNA for the CDR3: TGTGCCAGCAGTCCGGGGGGGGTCGCGAACACCGGGGAGCTGTTTTTT. This sequence encodes CASSPGGVANTGELFF. The chain recombines TRBV7-3 with TRBJ2-2; 8 positions agree with TRBD2. Germline CDR1 reads SGHTA; CDR2 reads FQGTGA. The CDR3 loop spans 16 amino acids. The V and J ends lost 6 bases and 0 bases, in that order; junction bases with no gene match: 6.

The CDR3 sequence: CASSEGPGPGGGEGNEQFF. CDR3 in DNA: TGTGCCAGCAGTGAAGGACCCGGGCCAGGAGGGGGCGAGGGGAATGAGCAGTTCTTC. The chain joins TRBV2 to TRBJ2-1; the D gene is possibly TRBD1 (7 bases). The V and J ends lost 1 base and 7 bases respectively, with 26 bases between them. Germline V CDR1 and CDR2: SNHLY, FYNNEI. The CDR3 consists of 19 residues.

This clonotype was observed many times. The chain recombines TRBV5-1 with TRBJ2-1; D remains unclear. Germline-derived CDR1 and CDR2 are SGHRS and YFSETQ. CDR3 length: 13 residues. The ends were cut back, 7 bases at V and 6 bases at J, with 14 bases in the middle. CDR3 nucleotide sequence: TGCGCCAGCCGCATCGACTGGGGCAATGAGCAGTTCTTC. Translation gives CASRIDWGNEQFF.

Only a few counts were recorded for this clonotype. This chain links TRBV7-2 with TRBJ1-2; a weak D match, TRBD1 (5 bases). The CDR3 has 14 residues. Germline V lookup: CDR1 SGHTA, CDR2 FQGNSA. V was pared by 5 bases and J by 3 bases, with 13 bases between. The CDR3 spells CASSPGAEHYGYTF. The CDR3 coding sequence is TGTGCCAGCAGCCCTGGGGCAGAACACTATGGCTACACCTTC. The whole variable domain, remainder taken from reference TRBV7-2 and TRBJ1-2, is GAGVSQSPSNKVTEKGKDVELRCDPISGHTALYWYRQSLGQGLEFLIYFQGNSAPDKSGLPSDRFSAERTGGSVSTLTIQRTQQEDSAVYLCASSPGAEHYGYTFGSGTRLTVV.

The CDR3, as DNA: TGTGCCAGCATGGGGTCAGGGGAGAGTATGGCTTTCTTT. This sequence encodes CASMGSGESMAFF. The chain joins TRBV6-2 or TRBV6-3 to TRBJ1-1; possibly TRBD1 for D (6 bases). Germline V lookup: CDR1 MNHEY, CDR2 SVGEGT. V gave up 7 bases and J gave up 11 bases, with 20 bases separating them. CDR3 length: 13 residues.

This clonotype was seen many times. The chain uses TRBV7-2 and TRBJ2-3; D is undetermined. The CDR3 is 15 amino acids. Germline V gene lookup returns CDR1 SGHTA and CDR2 FQGNSA. Trimming left V 5 bases short and J 0 bases short, with 12 bases between. In DNA form, the CDR3 reads TGTGCCAGCAGCCCAGCTTACATTAGCACAGATACGCAGTATTTT. As protein: CASSPAYISTDTQYF.

This clonotype was detected a few times. The chain is built from TRBV7-2 and TRBJ1-2; the match to TRBD1 covers 9 bases. Germline values: CDR1 SGHTA, CDR2 FQGNSA. The V gene end was trimmed by 5 bases and the J gene end by 2 bases; junction bases not matched to a gene: 6. The CDR3 loop spans 15 amino acids. The CDR3 nucleotides are TGTGCCAGCAGCCCTCAGGACAGGGGCAACTATGGCTACACCTTC. This sequence encodes CASSPQDRGNYGYTF.

About this clonotype itself: A much larger clone lies a single base off, so this may be a read error. The V gene is TRBV4-3, the J gene TRBJ2-3, with D possibly matching TRBD2 (5 bases). Deletions cut 3 bases from V and 5 bases from J, with 9 bases between. CDR3 length: 13 residues. From germline, CDR1 is LGHNA and CDR2 YSLEER. CDR3 amino acids: CASSHKAVDTQYF. The CDR3 bases are TGCGCCAGCAGCCACAAAGCGGTAGATACGCAGTATTTT.

This clonotype was observed a handful of times. J is TRBJ2-1 and V is TRBV7-3; maybe TRBD2 (6 bases). The CDR3 is 16 residues long. V lost 0 bases and J lost 4, with 13 bases in between. Germline CDR1 is SGHTA and CDR2 is FQGTGA. CDR3 nucleotide sequence: TGTGCCAGCAGCTTAACGGCGGGACCCAGATACAATGAGCAGTTCTTC. Translating it yields CASSLTAGPRYNEQFF.

The table lists this clonotype with a few counts. The V gene is TRBV5-1, the J gene TRBJ2-3; TRBD2 aligns across 8 bases. The CDR3 contains 14 residues. Germline assignment: CDR1 SGHRS and CDR2 YFSETQ. Trimming cost V 0 bases and J 7 bases; bases outside gene matches: 4. This CDR3 is CASSLDRLANTQYF. DNA of the CDR3: TGCGCCAGCAGCTTGGACAGACTAGCGAATACGCAGTATTTT.

This clonotype occurred many times. This chain links TRBV7-8 with TRBJ1-6, with a possible D match to TRBD1 (6 bases). This CDR3 is built from 15 residues. V gave up 8 bases and J gave up 3 bases, with 14 bases separating them. Germline V CDR1 and CDR2: SGHVS, FQNEAQ. CDR3 coding DNA: TGTGCCAGCGCGACAGGCGCGAACTATAATTCACCCCTCCACTTT. Translating it yields CASATGANYNSPLHF.

This chain links TRBV24-1 with TRBJ1-2; 9 bases align to TRBD1. Trimming took 6 bases from V and 5 from J; bases not matched to a gene: 9. Germline assignment: CDR1 KGHDR and CDR2 SFDVKD. CDR3 length equals 15 residues. CDR3 region: CATSSSGTGKYGYTF. CDR3 coding DNA: TGTGCCACCAGTTCATCCGGGACAGGGAAGTATGGCTACACCTTC.

This chain uses TRBV4-3 with TRBJ2-7, with D possibly being TRBD1 or TRBD2 (7 bases each). V was pared by 0 bases and J by 2 bases, with 17 bases between. This CDR3 contains 17 residues. Germline V gene sequence: CDR1 LGHNA, CDR2 YSLEER. In nucleotides, the CDR3 is TGCGCCAGCAGCCAAGATTTGAGCAGGGGGGGGACCTACGAGCAGTACTTC. Encoded protein: CASSQDLSRGGTYEQYF.

The table lists this clonotype with many counts. The chain carries TRBV25-1 and TRBJ2-1; D unresolved. The CDR3 totals 15 residues. The germline V gene has CDR1 MGHDK and CDR2 SYGVNS. V lost 3 bases, J lost 7 bases, and 16 bases lay in between. CDR3 DNA sequence: TGTGCCAGCAGTGATCGCGACGGTCTAGGGAATGAGCAGTTCTTC. Its protein product is CASSDRDGLGNEQFF.

This clonotype has only a few counts. This chain's CDR3 is CASSWTGTSDYEQYF. CDR3 sequence (DNA): TGTGCCAGCAGCTGGACCGGGACTAGCGACTACGAGCAGTACTTC. The chain is built from TRBV9 and TRBJ2-7; 10 bases map to TRBD2. There are 15 residues in the CDR3. Per the germline V gene, CDR1 is SGDLS and CDR2 is YYNGEE. J gave up 3 bases and V 4 bases, and 7 bases lay outside the gene matches.

This clonotype was recorded once. The CDR3 is CASSLDYLSEGYTF. For the CDR3, the DNA is TGTGCCAGCAGTTTGGATTACCTGTCAGAAGGCTACACCTTC. The chain joins TRBV12-3 or TRBV12-4 to TRBJ1-2; D unclear. The length of the CDR3 is 14 residues. V lost 3 bases, J lost 8 bases, and 16 bases lay in between.